Listed below are T cell receptor beta chains from one sample, sequenced in a study of T cell responses to AZD1222 COVID-19 vaccine. Using immunoSEQ multiplex PCR, the repertoire was profiled, and TCRdb retains in-frame clones only, with some absent. There are under 80,000 clones in the sample; around 84% occur only once, and about 20% lies in the top ten. Source: peripheral blood, taken on day 0 of AZD1222 vaccination. The receptors were sampled from an adult in good health. Each CDR3 is given with its conserved first and last residue. D genes are given only for firm matches. For some rows the clone size is stated as once, few or many, or as a class when expanded; others skip it.

abundance	v_gene	d_gene	j_gene	CDR3aa	CDR3nt
once	TRBV19	NA	TRBJ1-5	CASSTDSSNQPQHF	TGTGCCAGTAGTACGGACAGTAGCAATCAGCCCCAGCATTTT
NA	TRBV27	TRBD1	TRBJ1-5	CASRPGTGHQPQHF	TGTGCCAGCAGGCCCGGGACAGGGCATCAGCCCCAGCATTTT
NA	TRBV7-3	TRBD1	TRBJ2-7	CASSPGTGAYEQYF	TGTGCCAGCAGCCCCGGGACAGGGGCGTACGAGCAGTACTTC
once	TRBV7-6	TRBD1	TRBJ1-5	CASSIGTGESSQPQHF	TGTGCCAGCAGCATCGGGACAGGGGAGTCAAGTCAGCCCCAGCATTTT
NA	TRBV15	NA	TRBJ1-6	CATSLPVTGAPLHF	TGTGCCACCTCCCTTCCGGTTACCGGTGCCCCCCTCCACTTT
NA	TRBV5-6	NA	TRBJ1-5	CASSLGQGPPQHF	TGTGCCAGCAGCTTGGGTCAGGGGCCGCCCCAGCATTTT
NA	TRBV18	TRBD2	TRBJ2-1	CASSPVLAGGEQFF	TGTGCCAGCTCACCCGTACTAGCGGGGGGAGAGCAGTTCTTC
NA	TRBV6-2/TRBV6-3	NA	TRBJ2-7	CASSYSPNYEQYF	TGTGCCAGCAGTTACTCGCCTAATTACGAGCAGTACTTC
once	TRBV18	TRBD1	TRBJ1-5	CASSQGQGDQPQHF	TGTGCCAGCTCACAGGGACAGGGGGACCAGCCCCAGCATTTT
few	TRBV5-1	TRBD1	TRBJ1-5	CASSSQDVLDRNKPQHF	TGCGCCAGCAGCTCCCAGGACGTCTTGGACAGGAACAAGCCCCAGCATTTT